These T cell receptor beta chains were read from a single sample in a study of technical replicates of blood from a handful of donors. The repertoire was sequenced with immunoSEQ multiplex PCR; TCRdb's copy has only in-frame clones and lacks some. The sample lists 95,000 or so clones, around 96% seen once, with around 0.35% in the top ten. Sample: T cells isolated from PBMCs. The receptors shown here come from a human donor in good health. The CDR3 runs from the conserved cysteine through the conserved F or W. A D gene is named only where the DNA matches it firmly. Clone size is given for some rows only: seen once, a few or many times, or a class if the clone is expanded.

size	J	V	length	D	DNA	CDR3
.	TRBJ1-2	TRBV6-1	12	.	TGTGCCAGCAGTTCTAGACACTATGGCTACACCTTC	CASSSRHYGYTF
.	TRBJ2-3	TRBV7-2	16	TRBD2	TGTGCCAGCAGTAAAGACCTAGCGGGTGCCACAGATACGCAGTATTTT	CASSKDLAGATDTQYF
.	TRBJ2-7	TRBV9	17	TRBD2	TGTGCCAGCAGCGTAGGAGGTTCGGCGGGAGGGACCTACGAGCAGTACTTC	CASSVGGSAGGTYEQYF
.	TRBJ2-1	TRBV4-1	17	TRBD2	TGCGCCAGCAGCCAAGAACCGCAGCGGGAGAAATTCAATGAGCAGTTCTTC	CASSQEPQREKFNEQFF
.	TRBJ1-3	TRBV2	15	TRBD1	TGTGCCAGAGCTAAAGCGACAGGGGTGGGAAACACCATATATTTT	CARAKATGVGNTIYF
.	TRBJ2-7	TRBV5-6	14	.	TGTGCCAGCAGCTTGGGACTGCCCTCCTACGAGCAGTACTTC	CASSLGLPSYEQYF
.	TRBJ2-2	TRBV5-1	16	TRBD2	TGCGCCAGCAGGCGGAGCGGGAGGTCCAACACCGGGGAGCTGTTTTTT	CASRRSGRSNTGELFF
few	TRBJ1-1	TRBV10-3	15	.	TGTGCCATCAGTGCCGGCAGGGCTGTCAACACTGAAGCTTTCTTT	CAISAGRAVNTEAFF
.	TRBJ2-7	TRBV5-6	13	.	TGTGCCAGCAGCTACATGGACTTCTACGAGCAGTACTTC	CASSYMDFYEQYF
.	TRBJ2-5	TRBV10-3	14	.	TGTGCCATCAGTGGCTATCGCGGAGAAGAGACCCAGTACTTC	CAISGYRGEETQYF
.	TRBJ2-3	TRBV25-1	13	.	TGTGCCAGCAGTTGGACTAAAACAGATACGCAGTATTTT	CASSWTKTDTQYF
.	TRBJ2-2	TRBV18	15	TRBD1	TGTGCCAGCTCACCCGGGACAGGGAACACCGGGGAGCTGTTTTTT	CASSPGTGNTGELFF
.	TRBJ1-2	TRBV19	15	TRBD1	TGTGCCAGTAGTATTGGGGACAGGCGTGGCTATGGCTACACCTTC	CASSIGDRRGYGYTF
.	TRBJ2-1	TRBV9	14	TRBD2	TGTGCCAGCACCAAGACTAGCGGCTACAATGAGCAGTTCTTC	CASTKTSGYNEQFF
.	TRBJ2-5	TRBV7-8	15	.	TGTGCCAGCACCGGTAGTACAGGCGGCCCAGAGACCCAGTACTTC	CASTGSTGGPETQYF
.	TRBJ1-1	TRBV10-3	15	.	TGTGCCATCAGTGAGGGGGAGTTGAAGTTGACTGAAGCTTTCTTT	CAISEGELKLTEAFF
.	TRBJ2-7	TRBV7-6	14	.	TGTGCCAGCAGCCCTGGTCTAGGGGCCTACGAGCAGTACTTC	CASSPGLGAYEQYF
.	TRBJ2-2	TRBV11-2	16	.	TGTGCCAGCAGCTTATTGTCTAGCCCGAACACCGGGGAGCTGTTTTTT	CASSLLSSPNTGELFF
.	TRBJ2-7	TRBV7-7	16	TRBD1	TGTGCTAGCAGCTCCATTGGACAGGGGCTATCCTACGAGCAGTACTTC	CASSSIGQGLSYEQYF
.	TRBJ2-6	TRBV5-1	18	.	TGCGCCAGCAGCTTGGGACTAGGGGATGTTTTGGGGGCCAACGTCCTGACTTTC	CASSLGLGDVLGANVLTF
.	TRBJ1-5	TRBV30	13	.	TGTGCCTGGAGTGTCGGGAGCAATCAGCCCCAGCATTTT	CAWSVGSNQPQHF
once	TRBJ2-7	TRBV27	13	.	TGTGCCAGCACTCCGGGACTGAGCTACGAGCAGTACTTC	CASTPGLSYEQYF
.	TRBJ1-1	TRBV5-1	16	TRBD1	TGCGCCAGCAGCTTTGTACAGGGGGCGCGAAACACTGAAGCTTTCTTT	CASSFVQGARNTEAFF
.	TRBJ2-7	TRBV9	15	TRBD2	TGTGCCAGCAGCGTAGAAATGGGACTAGCGAGCGAGCAGTACTTC	CASSVEMGLASEQYF
.	TRBJ2-3	TRBV2	15	.	TGTGCCAGCAGATACGGACAGATTAGCACAGATACGCAGTATTTT	CASRYGQISTDTQYF
.	TRBJ1-2	TRBV6-5	13	.	TGTGCCAGCAGTTCTCCGGTGATTAAGGGCTACACCTTC	CASSSPVIKGYTF
.	TRBJ1-1	TRBV9	15	.	TGTGCCAGCAGCGTAGCTCAGGGTAGAAACACTGAAGCTTTCTTT	CASSVAQGRNTEAFF
.	TRBJ2-1	TRBV28	16	TRBD2	TGTGCCAGCAGCCTAAGGGGCGGGAGCTCCTACAATGAGCAGTTCTTC	CASSLRGGSSYNEQFF
once	TRBJ1-1	TRBV7-9	12	.	TGTGCCAGCAGCCACATGAACACTGAAGCTTTCTTT	CASSHMNTEAFF
.	TRBJ2-2	TRBV4-3	14	.	TGCGCCAGCAGCCAAAGACTGAACACCGGGGAGCTGTTTTTT	CASSQRLNTGELFF
.	TRBJ1-1	TRBV12-5	12	TRBD1	TGTGCTAGTGGTTTGGACAGGGGGCACGCTTTCTTT	CASGLDRGHAFF
.	TRBJ2-2	TRBV28	14	.	TGTGCCAGCAGGCTGATATCGCGGACCGGGGAGCTGTTTTTT	CASRLISRTGELFF
.	TRBJ2-1	TRBV27	14	TRBD1	TGTGCCAGCATTGGGACAGGGTCCTCCAATGAGCAGTTCTTC	CASIGTGSSNEQFF
.	TRBJ2-3	TRBV4-3	18	.	TGCGCCAGCAGCCAAGATGGTGGGTTCCAGGGATGGTCAGATACGCAGTATTTT	CASSQDGGFQGWSDTQYF
.	TRBJ2-7	TRBV6-5	12	.	TGTGCCAGCAGGGGAGATAGCTACGAGCAGTACTTC	CASRGDSYEQYF
.	TRBJ2-1	TRBV29-1	14	TRBD2	TGCAGCGTAGTAAAGACTAGCGGACACAATGAGCAGTTCTTC	CSVVKTSGHNEQFF
.	TRBJ1-1	TRBV16	11	.	TGTGCCAGCAGCCCTTCAGGGAGGGCTTTCTTT	CASSPSGRAFF